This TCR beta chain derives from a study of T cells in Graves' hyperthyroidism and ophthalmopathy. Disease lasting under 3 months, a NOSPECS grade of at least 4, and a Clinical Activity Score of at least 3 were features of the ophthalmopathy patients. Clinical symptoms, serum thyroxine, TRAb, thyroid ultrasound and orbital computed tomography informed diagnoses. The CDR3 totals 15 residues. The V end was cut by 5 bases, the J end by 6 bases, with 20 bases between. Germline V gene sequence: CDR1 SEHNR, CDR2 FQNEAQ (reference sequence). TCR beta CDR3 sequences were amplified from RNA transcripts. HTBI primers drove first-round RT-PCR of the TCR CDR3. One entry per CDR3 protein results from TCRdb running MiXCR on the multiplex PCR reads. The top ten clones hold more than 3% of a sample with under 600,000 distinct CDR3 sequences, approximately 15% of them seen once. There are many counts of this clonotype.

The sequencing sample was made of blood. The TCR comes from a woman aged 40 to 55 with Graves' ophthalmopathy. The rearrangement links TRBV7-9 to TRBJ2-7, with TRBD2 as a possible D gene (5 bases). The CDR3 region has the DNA TGTGCCAGCAGCCCCTGGGCAGGAGGAACGGGCGAGCAGTACTTC. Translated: CASSPWAGGTGEQYF.